This TCR beta chain is drawn from a study of blood T cell repertoires in COVID-19. Study details: The United States, Italy and Spain were the sources of the acute and convalescent COVID-19 samples. Nucleic acid was either cDNA or gDNA, and it came from T cells, B-cell-depleted T cells, or PBMCs.

In the original analysis: How many nucleated cells were present was estimated from reference gene primer amplification. TCRdb's copy holds only in-frame clones and misses some; the assay was immunoSEQ multiplex PCR. V, J and clone size were drawn from that table, and D and trimming were deduced from the DNA. Counted here are fewer than 25,000 clones, 80% to 95% occurring once; the ten biggest clones make up about 3.1%. The V segment lost 1 base and the J segment 10 bases; nucleotides outside the gene matches: 10. This CDR3 is 16 amino acids long. Germline CDR1 LNHDA, CDR2 SQIVND (reference sequence).

This chain links TRBV19 with TRBJ2-1, with TRBD2 identical over 10 bases. The receptor was derived from a woman between 70 and 85 years old with active COVID-19. Sequencing used peripheral blood. The DNA of the CDR3 is TGTGCCAGTAGTATAGGTGCTAGCGGGGGAGGTCGGGAGCAGTTCTTC. Translated: CASSIGASGGGREQFF.